This passage covers 5 T cell receptor beta chains from one sample sequenced in a study of blood T cell repertoires in COVID-19. The protocol was immunoSEQ multiplex PCR, while the TCRdb copy is restricted to in-frame clones and leaves out a portion. The table lists 150,000 to 200,000 clones, 85% of them singletons. The sequencing sample was made of peripheral blood. These receptors were obtained from a human donor with acute or convalescent COVID-19. The donor label of this sample is uncertain.

CDR3 residues: CASSKGALVDTNYGYTF. In DNA, the CDR3 is TGTGCCAGCAGTAAGGGGGCCCTGGTCGATACTAACTATGGCTACACCTTC. J is TRBJ1-2 and V is TRBV6-4; 7 nucleotides match TRBD1. Per the germline V gene, CDR1 is MRHNA and CDR2 is SNTAGT. This CDR3 contains 17 residues. V shed 5 bases and J 0 bases; nucleotides not matched to a gene: 12.

This clone appeared a single time. The V call is TRBV28, the J call TRBJ2-1; 10 bases fit TRBD1. The CDR3 loop spans 14 amino acids. CDR1 and CDR2 from the germline V gene are MDHEN and SYDVKM. J was trimmed by 8 bases and V by 6 bases; bases with no gene match: 7. The CDR3, as DNA: TGTGCCAGCAGCGAAACCGGGACAGGGGATGAGCAGTTCTTC. Translating it yields CASSETGTGDEQFF.

This sequence joins TRBV25-1 and TRBJ1-4, with D maybe TRBD1 (5 bases). Germline assignment: CDR1 MGHDK and CDR2 SYGVNS. The V and J ends lost 6 bases and 8 bases respectively, with 16 bases between them. The CDR3 length is 14 residues. CDR3 sequence (DNA): TGTGCCAGCAGCGATAGGGGACTAGGGGAAAAACTGTTTTTT. Translated: CASSDRGLGEKLFF.

This sequence joins TRBV18 and TRBJ2-7; the D gene is possibly TRBD2 (5 bases). Germline V gives CDR1 KGHSH, CDR2 LQKENI. Trimming cost V 3 bases and J 3 bases, with 12 bases left between them. The CDR3 totals 14 residues. The DNA of the CDR3 is TGTGCCAGCTCACCGATAGAGGGTAACTACGAGCAGTACTTC. Protein: CASSPIEGNYEQYF.

The genes are TRBV2 and TRBJ1-1; 9 bases align to TRBD1. Germline lookup yields CDR1 SNHLY and CDR2 FYNNEI. After removal of 7 bases from V and 4 bases from J, the junction contained 4 bases not matched to a gene. This CDR3 region has 13 residues. CDR3 sequence: CASTLTGGTEAFF. CDR3 nucleotides: TGTGCCAGCACCCTGACAGGGGGCACTGAAGCTTTCTTT.